This T cell receptor beta chain was retrieved from a study of blood T cell repertoires in COVID-19. Study overall: Collection of acute and convalescent COVID-19 samples took place in the United States, Italy and Spain. In each case, the material was cDNA or gDNA derived from T cells, B-cell-depleted T cells, or PBMCs.

Germline loops: CDR1 GTSNPN, CDR2 SVGIG (reference sequence). CDR3 length: 15 amino acids. The V gene lost 3 bases and the J gene lost 2 bases, with 14 bases spanning the gap. In the original analysis: Amplified reference gene primers provided the basis for estimating nucleated cell counts. The assay was immunoSEQ multiplex PCR, and TCRdb's table has in-frame clones only and misses some. The V and J calls and clone size were taken over from that table, and D and trimming were inferred from the DNA. The sample lists 60,000 to 75,000 clones; about 88% were seen once. The chain carries TRBV30 and TRBJ2-1, with D possibly TRBD2 on 6 matching bases. This TCR was sampled from a human donor in a cohort sampled during active COVID-19. Sequenced: peripheral blood. The CDR3 loop reads CAWREEGRPYNEQFF. CDR3 bases: TGTGCCTGGAGAGAGGAGGGGAGGCCCTACAATGAGCAGTTCTTC.